These 24 T cell receptor beta chains share one sample of origin, sequenced in a study of shared clonotypes between healthy human individuals. Sequencing was performed with immunoSEQ multiplex PCR; in TCRdb, only in-frame clones are kept and a portion is missing. Among 950,000 to 1,100,000 clones, about 74% were seen once, and the ten largest hold about 1.5%. Sequences were obtained from memory CD4+ T cells sorted from blood. Indicated subset: CD45RA-negative fraction. The receptors were gathered from a young man in good health.

The chain recombines TRBV28 with TRBJ1-2, with 8 bases matching TRBD1. Germline V gives CDR1 MDHEN, CDR2 SYDVKM. This CDR3 region has 12 residues. Losses at the gene ends were 6 bases for V and 4 bases for J; bases not matched to a gene: 1. CDR3 amino acids: CASRGQVYGYTF. CDR3 DNA sequence: TGTGCCAGCAGGGGACAGGTCTATGGCTACACCTTC.

In this sample, this clone turned up a few times. The chain combines TRBV2 with TRBJ1-4, with D unclear. The CDR3 spans 16 residues. V was trimmed by 6 bases and J by 7 bases, leaving 21 bases between them. From germline, CDR1 is SNHLY and CDR2 FYNNEI. Here the CDR3 reads CASSEGSPKSSEKLFF. As DNA, the CDR3 is TGTGCCAGCAGCGAGGGCAGTCCCAAGTCTTCTGAAAAACTGTTTTTT.

The chain uses TRBV7-2 and TRBJ1-1; 7 bases fit TRBD1. This CDR3 is 16 amino acids long. Germline values: CDR1 SGHTA, CDR2 FQGNSA. With 1 base clipped from V and 7 bases from J, the junction kept 12 bases outside the gene matches. As DNA, the CDR3 is TGTGCCAGCAGCTTAGAAGGGACAGAGCTCCTCGGTGAAGCTTTCTTT. This codes for CASSLEGTELLGEAFF.

CDR3 coding DNA: TGTGCCAGTAGTGGACGGTTTAGCAATCAGCCCCAGCATTTT. Translating it yields CASSGRFSNQPQHF. V and J are TRBV19 and TRBJ1-5; D not resolved. Trimming removed 5 bases at V and 0 bases at J, with 8 bases between. This CDR3 has 14 residues. CDR1 and CDR2 (germline): LNHDA, SQIVND (reference sequence).

J is TRBJ2-7 and V is TRBV4-1; 9 positions match TRBD2. The CDR3 is 16 amino acids. Per germline, CDR1 MGHRA and CDR2 YSYEKL. The junction had 11 bases not matched to a gene; V was cut back by 4 bases and J by 4 bases. Here the CDR3 reads CASSRTTSGASYEQYF. In DNA form, the CDR3 reads TGCGCCAGCAGCCGGACGACTAGCGGAGCCAGTTACGAGCAGTACTTC.

This clone came up many times. The CDR3 nucleotides read TGTGCCAGTATGGACAGGCAGGGGGAGCAGTACTTC. This gives the protein CASMDRQGEQYF. The gene calls are TRBV19 and TRBJ2-7, with 7 bases matching TRBD1. The V gene end was trimmed by 7 bases and the J gene end by 7 bases; junction bases not matched to a gene: 7. Germline V gene sequence: CDR1 LNHDA, CDR2 SQIVND (reference sequence). The CDR3 consists of 12 residues. Combining the CDR3 with reference TRBV19 and TRBJ2-7 gives the whole variable domain DGGITQSPKYLFRKEGQNVTLSCEQNLNHDAMYWYRQDPGQGLRLIYYSQIVNDFQKGDIAEGYSVSREKKESFPLTVTSAQKNPTAFYLCASMDRQGEQYFGPGTRLTVT.

About this clone itself: One junction end disagrees with the germline gene, perhaps due to a read error. The chain uses TRBV5-1 and TRBJ1-1, with D perhaps TRBD1 (5 bases). CDR3 length equals 12 residues. Looked up from germline, CDR1 is SGHRS and CDR2 is YFSETQ. The CDR3 loop reads CASMGQQVSRVF. In DNA form, the CDR3 reads TGCGCCAGCATGGGGCAGCAGGTCTCAAGGGTCTTT.

The chain combines TRBV21-1 with TRBJ2-1; the table's D call, TRBD1, was not checked against the DNA. TRBV21-1 is reported as a pseudogene. The length of the CDR3 is 14 residues. CDR3 bases: TGTGCCAGCAGCACCGGGACACCGCACAATGAGCAGTTCTTC. As protein: CASSTGTPHNEQFF.

About this clone itself: The sample holds other DNA sequences that translate to the same CDR3. V usage is TRBV19 and J usage is TRBJ2-5; TRBD2 matches 7 bases. CDR1 is LNHDA, CDR2 SQIVND, per germline (reference sequence). The V gene end was trimmed by 1 base and the J gene end by 4 bases; junction bases not matched to a gene: 3. This CDR3 is 14 amino acids long. CDR3 residues: CASSIGLAAETQYF. The CDR3 nucleotides read TGTGCCAGTAGTATAGGCCTAGCGGCAGAGACCCAGTACTTC.

V usage is TRBV6-1 and J usage is TRBJ1-1; the match to TRBD1 covers 7 bases. Germline CDR1 reads MNHNS; CDR2 reads SASEGT. V lost 7 bases, J lost 8 bases, and 10 bases stayed unmatched. The CDR3 covers 13 residues. CDR3: CASTSTGYLEAFF. DNA for the CDR3: TGTGCCAGCACCTCGACAGGGTATCTCGAAGCTTTCTTT.

This clone was observed a single time. DNA of the CDR3: TGCGCCAGCGCCCGGTCTAGCGGAAACACCGGGGAGCTGTTTTTT. Its translation: CASARSSGNTGELFF. The genes are TRBV5-1 and TRBJ2-2, with 7 bases matching TRBD2. The CDR3 runs 15 residues. The V gene's germline CDR1 is SGHRS and CDR2 YFSETQ. The V gene end was trimmed by 7 bases and the J gene end by 2 bases; junction bases not matched to a gene: 8.

The V gene is TRBV19, the J gene TRBJ2-3; TRBD2 agrees at 11 bases. The germline V gene encodes CDR1 LNHDA and CDR2 SQIVND (reference sequence). The CDR3 covers 16 residues. With 4 bases clipped from V and 1 base from J, the junction kept 4 bases outside the gene matches. The CDR3 loop is CASSTIAGGGTDTQYF. The CDR3 coding sequence is TGTGCCAGTAGTACCATAGCGGGAGGGGGCACAGATACGCAGTATTTT.

The chain carries TRBV18 and TRBJ2-6; D not resolved. CDR3 length: 14 residues. Germline-derived CDR1 and CDR2 are KGHSH and LQKENI. Trimming left V 3 bases short and J 0 bases short, with 3 bases between. The CDR3 here is CASSPISGANVLTF. The CDR3 DNA reads as TGTGCCAGCTCACCGATCTCTGGGGCCAACGTCCTGACTTTC.

The table lists this clone with a count of one. The chain is built from TRBV5-1 and TRBJ2-1; no reliable D call. Trimming left V 5 bases short and J 5 bases short, with 14 bases between. This CDR3 has 14 amino acids. Germline assignment: CDR1 SGHRS and CDR2 YFSETQ. CDR3 nucleotide sequence: TGCGCCAGCAGTAAAAGTTTAGGGCACAATGAGCAGTTCTTC. Protein: CASSKSLGHNEQFF.

The V and J genes are TRBV28 and TRBJ2-7, with 7 bases fitting TRBD1. Germline V gene lookup returns CDR1 MDHEN and CDR2 SYDVKM. The CDR3 contains 15 residues. V trimming: 4 bases; J trimming: 1 base; junction bases outside the gene matches: 7. The CDR3 coding sequence is TGTGCCAGCAGTTCCACAGGGGCCCTATCCTACGAGCAGTACTTC. This sequence encodes CASSSTGALSYEQYF.

The rearrangement joins TRBV9 to TRBJ2-3, with 10 bases identical to TRBD1. The germline gives CDR1 SGDLS, CDR2 YYNGEE. The CDR3 is made up of 16 amino acids. V gave up 3 bases and J gave up 6 bases; unmatched junction bases: 10. The CDR3 here is CASSALVGQGLDTQYF. The CDR3 nucleotides read TGTGCCAGCAGCGCGCTTGTGGGACAGGGGTTGGATACGCAGTATTTT.

The J gene is TRBJ2-1, the V gene TRBV7-2, with 10 bases identical to TRBD2. The junction had 5 bases not matched to a gene; V was cut back by 5 bases and J by 4 bases. CDR3 length: 15 amino acids. Germline V lookup: CDR1 SGHTA, CDR2 FQGNSA. CDR3 region: CASSPGTSEYNEQFF. The CDR3 DNA sequence: TGTGCCAGCAGCCCTGGGACTAGCGAATACAATGAGCAGTTCTTC.

The chain combines TRBV7-9 with TRBJ1-4; the D gene is possibly TRBD1 (5 bases). Germline V lookup: CDR1 SEHNR, CDR2 FQNEAQ (reference sequence). The V end was cut by 1 base, the J end by 6 bases, with 15 bases between. The CDR3 is 16 amino acids. The CDR3 DNA follows: TGTGCCAGCAGCTTAGTAGCGGGGCTCCCCTATGAAAAACTGTTTTTT. Its translation: CASSLVAGLPYEKLFF.

Ten or more counts support this clone. The CDR3 DNA follows: TGTGCCAGCTTCCCCCCACAGGGCTCCAATCAGCCCCAGCATTTT. Translated: CASFPPQGSNQPQHF. The chain carries TRBV18 and TRBJ1-5; D perhaps matches TRBD1 (6 bases). From germline, CDR1 is KGHSH and CDR2 LQKENI. The V end was cut by 7 bases, the J end by 3 bases, with 16 bases between. The CDR3 contains 15 residues.

The chain couples TRBV6-5 to TRBJ1-5, with D unclear. The V end lost 6 bases, the J end lost 6 bases, and 15 bases lay between the germline ends. The CDR3 runs to 14 residues. Germline assignment: CDR1 MNHEY and CDR2 SVGAGI. As DNA, the CDR3 is TGTGCCAGCAGCCTCACAGCAATAAGTCAGCCCCAGCATTTT. This gives the protein CASSLTAISQPQHF.

The chain combines TRBV6-5 with TRBJ1-6, with D unresolved. This CDR3 is built from 14 residues. Germline CDR1 is MNHEY and CDR2 is SVGAGI. Between the trimmed V and J ends, which lost 4 bases and 6 bases, there was a span of 10 bases. CDR3 DNA: TGTGCCAGCAGTTCCGGGCGTTCTAATTCACCCCTCCACTTT. Translated, it gives CASSSGRSNSPLHF.

The chain carries TRBV27 and TRBJ1-5, with 7 bases lining up with TRBD1. Germline CDR1 reads MNHEY; CDR2 reads SMNVEV (reference sequence). J gave up 7 bases and V 2 bases, and 5 bases lay outside the gene matches. The CDR3 is 14 residues long. Written as DNA, the CDR3 is TGTGCCAGCAGTTTACGACAGGGACGGCAGCCCCAGCATTTT. Its translation is CASSLRQGRQPQHF.

This clone has only one observation. The chain has TRBV2 and TRBJ2-7; perhaps TRBD1 as D (5 bases). V was trimmed by 2 bases and J by 2 bases, leaving 13 bases between them. The CDR3 is 15 residues long. CDR1 SNHLY and CDR2 FYNNEI come from the germline V gene. For the CDR3, the DNA is TGTGCCAGCAGTGAAAGGGGATTTCTAACCTACGAGCAGTACTTC. Translated, it gives CASSERGFLTYEQYF.

This chain links TRBV2 with TRBJ2-3; D is unclear. The V end lost 7 bases, the J end lost 2 bases, and 13 bases lay between the germline ends. In germline, CDR1 is SNHLY, CDR2 FYNNEI. CDR3 length: 14 amino acids. As DNA, the CDR3 is TGTGCCAGCAACAGATTGGTGGACACAGATACGCAGTATTTT. Its protein product is CASNRLVDTDTQYF.